The text below deals with one T cell receptor (beta chain). What it binds is not known. These data are taken from a study of a mutant IDH1 vaccine in newly diagnosed glioma. In the study overall: Averaging around 42 years of age, treated patients were roughly 60% male and about 38% female.

Whole-study findings and limits: The study observed vaccine-induced immune responses in approximately 93% of patients. Whatever changes occurred in top peripheral T cell clonotypes seemed unrelated to pseudoprogression.

Time point here: baseline, week 1 (first vaccination visit). Treatment reported: pre-vaccination baseline after standard-of-care therapy. Astrocytomas found in donors were new, WHO grade 3 or 4, IDH1-mutant and ATRX-lost. The method was immunoSEQ multiplex PCR; TCRdb's version includes in-frame clones alone and lacks a portion of them. The sample contains approximately 70,000 clones, around 79% of which appear only once. The CDR3 has 14 amino acids. CDR1 and CDR2 (germline): GTSNPN, SVGIG (reference sequence). V gave up 2 bases and J gave up 0 bases, with 10 bases separating them. The V gene is TRBV30, the J gene TRBJ1-1; D is uncertain. Sequenced material: PBMCs, taken from a glioma patient treated with radiotherapy, temozolomide or both. This TCR derives from a man in his fifties or sixties with glioma. The CDR3 reads CAWSKGQLNTEAFF. CDR3 DNA sequence: TGTGCCTGGAGTAAAGGGCAGCTGAACACTGAAGCTTTCTTT.